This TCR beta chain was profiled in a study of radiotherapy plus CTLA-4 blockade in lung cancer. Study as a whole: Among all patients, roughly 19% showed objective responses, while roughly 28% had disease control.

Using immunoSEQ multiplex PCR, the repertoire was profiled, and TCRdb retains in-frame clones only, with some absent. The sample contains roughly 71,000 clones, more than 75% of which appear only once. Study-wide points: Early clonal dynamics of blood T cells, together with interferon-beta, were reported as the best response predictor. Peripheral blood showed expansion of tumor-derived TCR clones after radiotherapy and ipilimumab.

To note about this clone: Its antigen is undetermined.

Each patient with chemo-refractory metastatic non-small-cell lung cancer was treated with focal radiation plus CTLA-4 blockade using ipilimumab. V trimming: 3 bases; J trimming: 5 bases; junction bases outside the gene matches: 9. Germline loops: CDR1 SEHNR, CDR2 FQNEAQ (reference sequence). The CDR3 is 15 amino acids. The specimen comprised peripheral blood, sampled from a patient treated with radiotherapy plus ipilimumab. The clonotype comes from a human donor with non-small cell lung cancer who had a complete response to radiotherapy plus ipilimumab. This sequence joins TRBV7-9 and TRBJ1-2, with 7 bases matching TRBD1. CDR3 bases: TGTGCCAGCAGCTTTAAGACAGGGCTCTTATATGGCTACACCTTC. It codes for CASSFKTGLLYGYTF.